This T cell receptor beta chain comes out of a study of beta chain features in type 1 diabetes. The single heparinised draw taken from each donor contained around 100 mL of blood on average. Every sorted population was more than 95% pure. This clone was counted only a few times. Its antigen remains unknown. Expressed TCRB transcripts were sequenced after all isolated RNA was converted to cDNA. Assay: immunoSEQ multiplex PCR; the TCRdb copy retains only in-frame clones and omits some. Of about 170,000 clones in the sample, approximately 8.4% were seen once. The CDR3 is 14 amino acids. CDR1 and CDR2 (germline): SEHNR, FQNEAQ (reference sequence). V lost 3 bases and J 5 bases, leaving 14 bases between the germline ends. Points from the study as a whole: Moderately but significantly shorter TCRB CDR3s were found in Type 1 diabetes patients in all four CD4+ subsets.

This receptor was taken from a man in his late teens or twenties with type 1 diabetes. The J gene is TRBJ2-7, the V gene TRBV7-9; D is possibly TRBD2 (6 bases). Source material: central memory CD4+ T cells from blood. The CDR3 region is CASSFSGTSDEQYF. CDR3 DNA: TGTGCCAGCAGCTTTTCCGGGACTTCGGACGAGCAGTACTTC.